This T cell receptor beta chain is drawn from a study of Ad26.COV2.S vaccination and SARS-CoV-2 variants. Study observations and caveats: Reportedly, after vaccination the spike-specific CD8+ and CD4+ T cell responses displayed substantial breadth. Analytic work on TCR breadth and depth might have understated the full extent of total T cell responses.

The treatment: approximately 18 received Ad26.COV2.S at low or high dose, single or two shots; 5 received placebo; per-sample allocation not given. Day 63 after the first vaccine or placebo injection was the time point for sampling. Details on this clone: Antigen specificity is unknown.

Trimming left V 5 bases short and J 5 bases short, with 18 bases between. Germline V lookup: CDR1 MNHEY, CDR2 SVGEGT. This CDR3 region has 15 residues. The assay was immunoSEQ multiplex PCR, and TCRdb's table has in-frame clones only and misses some. The sample records some 350,000 clones, approximately 85% being singletons. The sequence was obtained from a person between 18 and 60 years old who received the Ad26.COV2.S COVID-19 vaccine or a placebo. This chain connects TRBV6-2 or TRBV6-3 to TRBJ2-5; TRBD2 might be the D (6 bases). The sample here was peripheral blood, taken in a trial of Ad26.COV2.S vaccine versus placebo. The CDR3 here is CASSGRDFRSETQYF. The CDR3 DNA reads TGTGCCAGCAGTGGTCGGGACTTCAGGTCGGAGACCCAGTACTTC.